This T cell receptor (beta chain) comes out of a study of tumor-infiltrating lymphocytes in primary liver carcinoma. Unsorted whole blood supplied the blood RNA, and germline DNA was isolated too. With a constant-region primer, TCR beta cDNA was made from roughly 500 ng of total RNA. Construction of TCR beta libraries relied on three successive nested multiplex PCR rounds employing slightly modified ARM-PCR. Forward primers for TRBV1-TRBV30 and a C-beta reverse primer served the first two PCR rounds, at about 9 cycles each. TCRdb re-derived calls from the multiplex PCR reads in MiXCR, one entry per CDR3 protein. Altogether almost 200,000 distinct CDR3 sequences are present, less than 75% being singletons, with the ten largest covering approximately 6.5%. Per germline, CDR1 SQVTM and CDR2 ANQGSEA. The CDR3 spans 14 residues.

What was sequenced was peripheral blood. This receptor was taken from a woman in her fifties or sixties with primary liver carcinoma and hepatitis B virus infection. The rearrangement links TRBV29-1 to TRBJ2-5, with a possible D match to TRBD2 (6 bases). DNA for the CDR3: TGCAGTTGCCACGTCGGGGCGGGGCAAGAGACCCAGTACTTC. Its translation: CSCHVGAGQETQYF.